This T cell receptor beta chain was captured by sequencing in a study of blood T cell repertoires in COVID-19. The overall study: Italy, Spain and the United States were the sources of the convalescent and acute COVID-19 samples. From T cells, B-cell-depleted T cells, or PBMCs came the material, which was cDNA or gDNA.

As handled by the study authors: Nucleated cell counts were estimated from reference gene primer amplification. TCRdb's copy holds only in-frame clones and misses some; the assay was immunoSEQ multiplex PCR. Clone size and the V and J calls come from that table; the DNA yielded D and trimming. This repertoire shows about 55,000 clones, roughly 90% found once; its top ten account for 7.5% to 8.5%. The CDR3 runs 17 residues. V lost 4 bases, J lost 2 bases, and 11 bases stayed unmatched. Germline V CDR1 and CDR2: MRHNA, SNTAGT. This sequence joins TRBV6-4 and TRBJ2-1; TRBD1 agrees at 7 bases. This receptor was taken from a man aged 55 to 70 with active COVID-19. The sample was peripheral blood. The CDR3 nucleotides read TGTGCCAGCAGTGCCCAGCACGGGACAGCCGCCTACAATGAGCAGTTCTTC. Translating it yields CASSAQHGTAAYNEQFF.